The sequence of this T cell receptor beta chain was determined in a study of CD8 T cells in Susac syndrome. This clonotype came up once. Reverse transcription of roughly 0.5 to 1 ug RNA was performed with random hexamers. Using its own MiXCR run on the immunoSEQ multiplex PCR reads, TCRdb lists one record per CDR3 protein. This sample yields more than 110,000 distinct CDR3 sequences, of which around 94% are seen a single time; around 0.29% belongs to the top ten. The CDR3 extends over 15 amino acids. Germline V gene lookup returns CDR1 MNHEY and CDR2 SMNVEV (reference sequence). V gave up 4 bases and J gave up 1 base; unmatched junction bases: 2.

This receptor was identified in a human donor in good health. The chain links TRBV27 to TRBJ2-7, with 12 bases aligning to TRBD2. The sequenced material came from CD8+ T cells from PBMCs. The CDR3 bases are TGTGCCAGCAGTTCTAGCGGGAGGGAATCCTACGAGCAGTACTTC. Protein: CASSSSGRESYEQYF.